This TCR beta chain emerged from a study of glioma-infiltrating T cells. Study results and caveats: Tissue and blood shared very few CDR3 sequences.

The germline V gene has CDR1 SGHVS and CDR2 FQNEAQ. The CDR3 is made up of 16 amino acids. As to this clonotype: Its antigen is unknown. At one boundary the junction diverges from the germline segment, which might be a read error.

Using RNA template, CDR3s of TCR alpha and beta were amplified with iRepertoire arm-PCR. TCRdb processed the multiplex PCR reads anew with MiXCR; each CDR3 protein has one entry. The sample holds under 130,000 distinct CDR3 sequences, around 30% seen once. The sequence came from a human donor with low-grade glioma or glioblastoma, undergoing nonglioma brain surgery, or in good health (not recorded which). The chain links TRBV7-8 to TRBJ1-2, with TRBD1 matching 8 bases. Sequenced material: glioma tissue, nonneoplastic brain tissue, or PBMCs (not recorded which). Here the CDR3 DNA reads TGTGTCAGCAGCTTAGGATCCGACAGGGGATGGGGTGGCTACACCTTC. Encoded protein: CVSSLGSDRGWGGYTF.